A single sample is the source of the 32 T cell receptor beta chains below, sequenced in a study of identical twins. TCRdb re-called the 5' RACE reads with MiXCR, one entry per CDR3 protein. The data contain 1.5 million to 2 million distinct CDR3 sequences, around 29% of them singletons. Sample: cord blood. The receptors were gathered from a newborn girl in good health.

V and J are TRBV3-1 and TRBJ1-2; 7 bases agree with TRBD1. Per the germline V gene, CDR1 is LGHDT and CDR2 is YNNKEL (reference sequence). Trimming at V came to 1 base and at J to 7 bases, leaving 9 bases not matched to a gene. The CDR3 spans 15 residues. The CDR3 DNA reads as TGTGCCAGCAGCCAAGGGGTACAGGGGTGGAGTGGCTACACCTTC. This translates into CASSQGVQGWSGYTF.

The rearrangement uses TRBV4-2 and TRBJ2-3, with D possibly matching TRBD2 (6 bases). V lost 3 bases and J 4 bases, leaving 14 bases between the germline ends. This CDR3 is 15 amino acids long. Germline lookup yields CDR1 LGHNA and CDR2 YNFKEQ. CDR3 region: CASSHSALAADTQYF. The CDR3 DNA sequence: TGTGCCAGCAGCCACAGCGCACTAGCCGCAGATACGCAGTATTTT.

This clonotype was seen more than once but under ten times. The V call is TRBV10-3, the J call TRBJ1-6; a possible D gene is TRBD1 (5 bases). Trimming stripped 6 bases from V and 5 bases from J, with 11 bases between. The CDR3 has 14 residues. The V gene's germline CDR1 is ENHRY and CDR2 SYGVKD. The CDR3 DNA reads TGTGCCATCAGCCCCAGGGATAATAATTCACCCCTCCACTTT. It codes for CAISPRDNNSPLHF.

The CDR3 loop is CASSLIRLASEQYF. In DNA form, the CDR3 reads TGTGCCAGCAGCTTAATCCGACTAGCTAGCGAGCAGTACTTC. The chain employs TRBV7-2 and TRBJ2-7; TRBD2 matches 7 bases. The CDR3 spans 14 residues. Germline V lookup: CDR1 SGHTA, CDR2 FQGNSA. With 2 bases clipped from V and 6 bases from J, the junction kept 7 bases outside the gene matches.

The chain has TRBV6-5 and TRBJ2-2; tentative D call: TRBD1 (5 bases). V was cut by 0 bases and J by 7 bases, with 9 bases left in between. CDR3 length: 14 residues. Germline CDR1 MNHEY, CDR2 SVGAGI. DNA for the CDR3: TGTGCCAGCAGTTACTCGAACGGACACGGGGAGCTGTTTTTT. It translates to CASSYSNGHGELFF.

This clonotype showed up many times. This CDR3 reads CASSQEPGAFTDTQYF. The CDR3 bases are TGCGCCAGCAGCCAAGAGCCGGGGGCTTTCACAGATACGCAGTATTTT. The chain links TRBV4-1 to TRBJ2-3; D possibly matches TRBD1 or TRBD2 (6 bases each). Trimming shortened V by 0 bases and J by 2 bases, and 12 bases separated the two germline ends. The germline V gene has CDR1 MGHRA and CDR2 YSYEKL. This CDR3 contains 16 residues.

This clonotype has a handful of counts. The chain's CDR3 is CASSLAPGHGPSYEQYF. The DNA of the CDR3 is TGTGCCAGCAGTTTAGCGCCCGGGCACGGACCCTCCTACGAGCAGTACTTC. This chain joins TRBV12-3 or TRBV12-4 and TRBJ2-7, with D unresolved. The V end lost 0 bases, the J end lost 0 bases, and 15 bases lay between the germline ends. The CDR3 is made up of 17 amino acids.

This clonotype has only a few counts. The chain carries TRBV6-1 and TRBJ2-7; D ambiguous. This CDR3 is 12 amino acids long. With 7 bases removed from V and 3 bases from J, the gap between germline ends came to 10 bases. CDR1 MNHNS and CDR2 SASEGT come from the germline V gene. CDR3 region: CASTQRIYEQYF. CDR3 DNA: TGTGCCAGCACCCAAAGGATCTACGAGCAGTACTTC.

This clonotype was seen at least ten times. DNA for the CDR3: TGCAGCGTTTCCCCGGGACAGGGGAGGGATACGCAGTATTTT. Amino acid sequence: CSVSPGQGRDTQYF. The chain is built from TRBV29-1 and TRBJ2-3; 10 bases are a match to TRBD1. Germline V gene lookup returns CDR1 SQVTM and CDR2 ANQGSEA. With V trimmed by 5 bases and J by 6 bases, 8 bases remained unmatched. This CDR3 has 14 residues.

This clonotype was detected a few times. V usage is TRBV24-1 and J usage is TRBJ2-1; D call uncertain. With 9 bases removed from V and 0 bases from J, the gap between germline ends came to 20 bases. The length of the CDR3 is 17 residues. The V gene's germline CDR1 is KGHDR and CDR2 SFDVKD. The CDR3 region is CATRSSSGKSSYNEQFF. The CDR3 DNA follows: TGTGCCACCCGCTCAAGTTCAGGAAAGAGCTCCTACAATGAGCAGTTCTTC.

This clonotype was picked up a small number of times. The chain is built from TRBV7-2 and TRBJ2-3; 13 bases line up with TRBD2. The CDR3 contains 15 residues. Germline lookup yields CDR1 SGHTA and CDR2 FQGNSA. Unmatched junction bases numbered 5, after V lost 0 bases and J lost 11 bases. CDR3 sequence (DNA): TGTGCCAGCAGCTTAGCGGGACTAGCGGGAAAAGGGCAGTATTTT. This codes for CASSLAGLAGKGQYF.

The chain links TRBV7-2 to TRBJ2-1; TRBD1 or TRBD2 may be the D gene (5 bases each). CDR1 is SGHTA, CDR2 FQGNSA, per germline. With 1 base removed from V and 7 bases from J, the gap between germline ends came to 14 bases. CDR3 length: 15 amino acids. CDR3 sequence (DNA): TGTGCCAGCAGCTTAGTTGGGGGTTGGGGGAATGAGCAGTTCTTC. Amino acid sequence: CASSLVGGWGNEQFF.

The sample holds a few counts of this clonotype. The chain uses TRBV20-1 and TRBJ2-7; D may be TRBD2 (5 bases). Germline values: CDR1 DFQATT, CDR2 SNEGSKA (reference sequence). V lost 3 bases, J lost 3 bases, and 12 bases lay in between. The CDR3 runs 13 residues. The CDR3 protein is CSASSGIYYEQYF. The CDR3 coding sequence is TGCAGTGCTAGCTCCGGGATTTACTACGAGCAGTACTTC.

This chain joins TRBV4-1 and TRBJ2-5; D uncertain. The CDR3 has 13 residues. Per germline, CDR1 MGHRA and CDR2 YSYEKL. Trimming removed 1 base at V and 5 bases at J, with 8 bases between. The CDR3 DNA is TGCGCCAGCAGCCAAGGGTATCTCGAGACCCAGTACTTC. Residues: CASSQGYLETQYF.

This sequence joins TRBV5-1 and TRBJ2-1; 12 nucleotides align to TRBD2. With 2 bases clipped from V and 7 bases from J, the junction kept 13 bases outside the gene matches. CDR3 length equals 18 residues. Germline values: CDR1 SGHRS, CDR2 YFSETQ. CDR3 residues: CASSFLAGGLFRDNEQFF. Written as DNA, the CDR3 is TGCGCCAGCAGCTTTCTAGCGGGAGGGCTCTTCCGGGATAATGAGCAGTTCTTC.

The rearrangement links TRBV7-9 to TRBJ2-3; TRBD2 matches 11 bases. V lost 3 bases to trimming and J lost 0 bases; unmatched junction nucleotides: 8. CDR1 SEHNR and CDR2 FQNEAQ come from the germline V gene (reference sequence). This CDR3 region has 18 residues. CDR3 protein: CASSFRLAGLPSTDTQYF. The CDR3 bases are TGTGCCAGCAGCTTTAGACTAGCGGGACTGCCTAGCACAGATACGCAGTATTTT.

V is TRBV6-1 and J is TRBJ1-3; no firm D call. This CDR3 has 14 residues. Between the trimmed V and J ends, which lost 0 bases and 1 base, there was a span of 4 bases. Germline CDR1 MNHNS, CDR2 SASEGT. CDR3 in amino acids: CASSEAASGNTIYF. Written as DNA, the CDR3 is TGTGCCAGCAGTGAAGCGGCATCTGGAAACACCATATATTTT.

This clonotype was observed a few times. The chain couples TRBV18 to TRBJ1-2; 10 bases agree with TRBD1. V shed 3 bases and J 4 bases; nucleotides not matched to a gene: 11. Germline V gene data show CDR1 as KGHSH and CDR2 as LQKENI. There are 17 residues in the CDR3. The chain's CDR3 is CASSPLGQGSPIYGYTF. The CDR3 coding sequence is TGTGCCAGCTCACCTTTGGGACAGGGGAGCCCTATCTATGGCTACACCTTC.

CDR3 nucleotides: TGCAGTGCCTTAGGACAGGCCAACACCGGGGAGCTGTTTTTT. Translating it yields CSALGQANTGELFF. The rearrangement joins TRBV20-1 to TRBJ2-2; TRBD1 matches at 7 bases. This CDR3 region has 14 residues. Losses at the gene ends were 6 bases for V and 2 bases for J; bases not matched to a gene: 6. From germline, CDR1 is DFQATT and CDR2 SNEGSKA (reference sequence).

J is TRBJ2-7 and V is TRBV29-1, with TRBD2 matching over 11 bases. The CDR3 sequence is 14 residues long. Germline assignment: CDR1 SQVTM and CDR2 ANQGSEA. With 5 bases clipped from V and 2 bases from J, the junction kept 5 bases outside the gene matches. CDR3 DNA sequence: TGCAGCGTTACCCCGGGACTAGCGGCCTACGAGCAGTACTTC. Its translation: CSVTPGLAAYEQYF.

In this sample, this clonotype turned up a few times. This chain connects TRBV10-3 to TRBJ2-1, with TRBD1 matching 11 bases. The trim removed 3 bases at V and 1 base at J, leaving 8 bases unmatched. There are 18 residues in the CDR3. Germline V gene lookup returns CDR1 ENHRY and CDR2 SYGVKD. The CDR3 sequence is CAISDGQGAFLSYNEQFF. The DNA for the CDR3 is TGTGCCATCAGTGACGGACAGGGGGCCTTTCTTTCCTACAATGAGCAGTTCTTC.

The rearrangement links TRBV10-3 to TRBJ2-7; D is possibly TRBD1 or TRBD2 (5 bases each). CDR3 size: 13 residues. Trimming took 4 bases from V and 4 from J, leaving 11 bases between them. Germline V CDR1 and CDR2: ENHRY, SYGVKD. CDR3 region: CAISVGAEYEQYF. The CDR3 nucleotides read TGTGCCATCAGTGTCGGGGCCGAGTACGAGCAGTACTTC.

In its sample, this clonotype was seen a few times. The gene calls are TRBV29-1 and TRBJ2-5; possible D gene TRBD1, 6 bases. V was trimmed by 4 bases and J by 2 bases, leaving 11 bases between them. Per the germline V gene, CDR1 is SQVTM and CDR2 is ANQGSEA. CDR3 length equals 13 residues. The CDR3 loop is CSVGRGRQETQYF. The CDR3 DNA follows: TGCAGCGTTGGCAGGGGAAGGCAAGAGACCCAGTACTTC. The complete variable domain, with remaining parts taken from reference TRBV29-1 and TRBJ2-5, reads SAVISQKPSRDICQRGTSLTIQCQVDSQVTMMFWYRQQPGQSLTLIATANQGSEATYESGFVIDKFPISRPNLTFSTLTVSNMSPEDSSIYLCSVGRGRQETQYFGPGTRLLVL.

This clonotype has more than one count but fewer than ten. The rearrangement joins TRBV12-3 or TRBV12-4 to TRBJ2-3; tentatively, D is TRBD1 (5 bases). The CDR3 has 11 amino acids. V was clipped by 6 bases and J by 7 bases, with 8 bases between them. The CDR3 region has the DNA TGTGCCAGCAGGACAGAACATACGCAGTATTTT. Protein sequence: CASRTEHTQYF.

This clonotype came up many times. The genes are TRBV7-9 and TRBJ2-1; D perhaps matches TRBD1 (5 bases). Germline V CDR1 and CDR2: SEHNR, FQNEAQ (reference sequence). This CDR3 is 13 amino acids long. The V end was cut by 6 bases, the J end by 7 bases, with 13 bases between. The CDR3 reads CASSSDSPNEQFF. CDR3 bases: TGTGCCAGCAGTTCCGACAGCCCTAATGAGCAGTTCTTC.

In this sample, this clonotype turned up a few times. The V and J genes are TRBV20-1 and TRBJ2-1; D might be TRBD2 (5 bases). Germline V gene sequence: CDR1 DFQATT, CDR2 SNEGSKA (reference sequence). The CDR3 totals 14 residues. With 0 bases removed from V and 8 bases from J, the gap between germline ends came to 14 bases. CDR3 loop: CSARDVRLADEQFF. The CDR3 DNA reads as TGCAGTGCTAGAGATGTCAGGCTAGCCGATGAGCAGTTCTTC.

A few counts support this clonotype. The CDR3 coding sequence is TGTGCCAGCAGTTTCTTATCAGGGAATGAGCAGTTCTTC. Encoded protein: CASSFLSGNEQFF. The genes are TRBV12-3 or TRBV12-4 and TRBJ2-1; the D gene is possibly TRBD1 (5 bases). The V and J ends lost 3 bases and 7 bases respectively, with 10 bases between them. The CDR3 covers 13 residues.

On this clonotype itself: Germline is not matched at one junction end, which may reflect a read error. The chain couples TRBV20-1 to TRBJ2-5; 12 bases agree with TRBD1. Germline V CDR1 and CDR2: DFQATT, SNEGSKA (reference sequence). This CDR3 contains 15 residues. The chain's CDR3 is CSAVTGTGGVETRYF. The CDR3, as DNA: TGCAGTGCTGTAACCGGGACAGGGGGCGTCGAGACCCGGTACTTC.

The V gene is TRBV6-2 or TRBV6-3, the J gene TRBJ1-1, with D unresolved. The V end was cut by 7 bases, the J end by 1 base, with 19 bases between. CDR3 length equals 16 residues. CDR1 MNHEY and CDR2 SVGEGT come from the germline V gene. The CDR3 bases are TGTGCCAGCACTCGACTATACCCGGTGGGGAACACTGAAGCTTTCTTT. Protein sequence: CASTRLYPVGNTEAFF.

The J gene is TRBJ1-2, the V gene TRBV10-3, with a tentative D call TRBD1 (6 bases). The CDR3 extends over 10 amino acids. Per germline, CDR1 ENHRY and CDR2 SYGVKD. V was cut by 6 bases and J by 7 bases, with 6 bases left in between. The CDR3 DNA reads as TGTGCCATCAGAGGGGGTGGCTACACCTTC. The encoded protein is CAIRGGGYTF.

Ten or more counts support this clonotype. V is TRBV29-1 and J is TRBJ2-1; 10 bases match TRBD2. Germline V gives CDR1 SQVTM, CDR2 ANQGSEA. After removal of 8 bases from V and 9 bases from J, the junction contained 28 bases not matched to a gene. CDR3 length: 19 amino acids. The CDR3 nucleotides read TGCAGCCCTGACTTTCCGCGCACTAGCGGGGTGTACCTCACTCTTGAGCAGTTCTTC. This sequence encodes CSPDFPRTSGVYLTLEQFF.

The CDR3 DNA reads TGTGCCAGCGCTACATTTTTGCGGGGGCCGTTCTATGGCTACACCTTC. It specifies CASATFLRGPFYGYTF. The chain carries TRBV27 and TRBJ1-2; D perhaps matches TRBD1 (6 bases). Germline assignment: CDR1 MNHEY and CDR2 SMNVEV (reference sequence). V gave up 8 bases and J gave up 4 bases, with 23 bases separating them. This CDR3 has 16 residues.